Listed below are T cell receptor beta chains from one sample, sequenced in a study of vaccination and CD4 T cells after COVID-19. TCRdb redid the calling of the PCR reads with MiXCR, one entry per CDR3 protein. The repertoire holds 14,000 to 15,000 distinct CDR3 sequences, with nearly 80% as singletons. Their recognized antigens are unknown. The sequencing here drew on CD4+ T cells from blood, cultured in vitro, taken after SARS-CoV-2 vaccination. The receptors were gathered from a human donor who received a COVID-19 vaccine. Both conserved end residues are part of each CDR3. Each record gives: CDR3 protein, CDR3 DNA, V gene, clone size, J gene, D gene. D genes are given only for firm matches. The size entry is marked missing in some rows and otherwise reads once, few, many or a size class.

CATSRGLDYGYTF | TGTGCCACCAGCAGAGGGCTAGACTATGGCTACACCTTC | TRBV15 | . | TRBJ1-2 | .
CASSLRGGYGYTF | TGTGCCAGTAGCTTAAGGGGAGGGTATGGCTACACCTTC | TRBV19 | . | TRBJ1-2 | .
CASSYRGGTGNTIYF | TGTGCCAGCAGCTACAGGGGAGGGACTGGAAACACCATATATTTT | TRBV6-5 | . | TRBJ1-3 | TRBD1
CASSPDRVSYGYTF | TGTGCCAGCTCACCCGACAGGGTAAGCTATGGCTACACCTTC | TRBV18 | once | TRBJ1-2 | TRBD1
CAWSGRGEQYF | TGTGCCTGGAGTGGAAGGGGCGAGCAGTACTTC | TRBV30 | . | TRBJ2-7 | .
CSARDGGGGMNTEAFF | TGCAGTGCTAGAGATGGGGGCGGGGGCATGAACACTGAAGCTTTCTTT | TRBV20-1 | . | TRBJ1-1 | .
CASAPRRGFPPLHF | TGTGCCAGCGCTCCCCGAAGGGGGTTCCCACCCCTCCACTTT | TRBV27 | . | TRBJ1-6 | .
CASSYSAPYEQYF | TGTGCCAGCAGTTACTCGGCTCCCTACGAGCAGTACTTC | TRBV6-5 | . | TRBJ2-7 | .
CAWSVDRQPQHF | TGTGCCTGGAGTGTAGACCGTCAGCCCCAGCATTTT | TRBV30 | . | TRBJ1-5 | .
CAWSVGNHQPQHF | TGTGCCTGGAGTGTAGGGAACCATCAGCCCCAGCATTTT | TRBV30 | . | TRBJ1-5 | .
CASWTGSGYTF | TGTGCCAGCTGGACAGGGAGCGGCTACACCTTC | TRBV12-3/TRBV12-4 | . | TRBJ1-2 | TRBD1
CASSTLAGGGRETQYF | TGTGCCAGCAGCACATTAGCGGGGGGCGGGAGAGAGACCCAGTACTTC | TRBV7-6 | . | TRBJ2-5 | TRBD2
CATQDRGNSPLHF | TGTGCCACCCAAGACAGGGGCAATTCACCCCTCCACTTT | TRBV24-1 | . | TRBJ1-6 | TRBD1
CASRDRFENTQYF | TGTGCCAGCAGGGACAGGTTCGAGAATACGCAGTATTTT | TRBV12-3/TRBV12-4 | once | TRBJ2-3 | TRBD1
CSASRGLNSGNTIYF | TGCAGTGCTAGTAGGGGGCTTAACTCTGGAAACACCATATATTTT | TRBV20-1 | large | TRBJ1-3 | TRBD1
CASSRNNYGYTF | TGTGCCAGCAGCCGAAATAATTATGGCTACACCTTC | TRBV9 | few | TRBJ1-2 | .
CASSFRDLSLGYTF | TGTGCCAGCAGCTTCCGGGACCTTTCCTTGGGCTACACCTTC | TRBV7-9 | . | TRBJ1-2 | .
CASSSLTYGYTF | TGTGCCAGCAGCTCACTTACCTATGGCTACACCTTC | TRBV6-1 | . | TRBJ1-2 | .
CASSYRRRAFF | TGTGCCAGCAGTTACCGGCGGCGAGCTTTCTTT | TRBV6-4 | . | TRBJ1-1 | .
CASSFGQGNSGYTF | TGTGCCAGCAGCTTTGGACAGGGGAACTCTGGCTACACCTTC | TRBV7-2 | . | TRBJ1-2 | TRBD1
CSASTVLGEKLFF | TGCAGTGCTTCGACAGTACTGGGTGAAAAACTGTTTTTT | TRBV20-1 | . | TRBJ1-4 | .
CASSRPGQGTEQYF | TGTGCCAGCAGTAGACCGGGACAGGGAACCGAGCAGTACTTC | TRBV6-1 | large | TRBJ2-7 | TRBD1
CSARGGQGPQETQYF | TGCAGTGCTAGAGGTGGACAGGGCCCCCAAGAGACCCAGTACTTC | TRBV20-1 | . | TRBJ2-5 | TRBD1
CASSLVPSDPTAQYF | TGTGCCAGCAGCTTGGTGCCCAGTGACCCCACGGCCCAGTACTTC | TRBV5-4 | few | TRBJ2-5 | .
CSAAGETSGNTIYF | TGCAGTGCTGCAGGGGAGACCTCTGGAAACACCATATATTTT | TRBV20-1 | once | TRBJ1-3 | .
CSAKGQDGYTGELFF | TGCAGCGCTAAGGGACAGGACGGGTACACCGGGGAGCTGTTTTTT | TRBV20-1 | . | TRBJ2-2 | TRBD1